Below are 27 T cell receptor beta chains sequenced from a single sample in a study of regulatory T cells in long-lasting Graves disease. Arm-PCR of CDR3 regions with iRepertoire HTBI primers generated TCR beta libraries. TCRdb analysed the multiplex PCR reads with MiXCR anew, one entry per CDR3 protein. The table shows roughly 560,000 distinct CDR3 sequences, with around 11% occurring only once. Time point in this sample: newly diagnosed GD, antithyroid drugs for less than 3 months. Researchers made the TCR library from RNA that was extracted from PBMCs. The same specimen was also included in a second study, on T cells in Graves' hyperthyroidism and ophthalmopathy.

The material sequenced was peripheral blood mononuclear cells (PBMCs), taken at new diagnosis, from a patient treated with antithyroid drugs. These receptors were obtained from a woman in her 30s with Graves disease.

This clonotype was observed a few times. The chain couples TRBV24-1 to TRBJ2-1; 10 bases agree with TRBD2. Trimming took 3 bases from V and 3 from J; bases not matched to a gene: 13. There are 19 residues in the CDR3. Germline V lookup: CDR1 KGHDR, CDR2 SFDVKD. The CDR3 sequence is CATSDRRGSGRARYNEQFF. CDR3 in DNA: TGTGCCACCAGTGATCGACGGGGGAGCGGGAGGGCCCGCTACAATGAGCAGTTCTTC.

The chain is built from TRBV27 and TRBJ2-2; TRBD1 matches at 9 bases. V was pared by 5 bases and J by 3 bases, with 13 bases of the junction left unmatched. Germline CDR1 MNHEY, CDR2 SMNVEV (reference sequence). The CDR3 totals 18 residues. The CDR3 bases are TGTGCCAGCAGTCTTCTTACAGGGGGCCCCCTCTACACCGGGGAGCTGTTTTTT. Its protein is CASSLLTGGPLYTGELFF.

This clonotype was observed many times. The chain recombines TRBV20-1 with TRBJ2-5; D remains ambiguous. CDR1 is DFQATT, CDR2 SNEGSKA, per germline (reference sequence). The CDR3 has 10 residues. Deletions cut 3 bases from V and 5 bases from J, with 4 bases between. The CDR3 sequence is CSARKETQYF. CDR3 nucleotide sequence: TGCAGTGCTAGGAAGGAGACCCAGTACTTC.

In its sample, this clonotype was seen many times. The chain combines TRBV12-3 or TRBV12-4 with TRBJ1-3; the D gene is possibly TRBD1 (5 bases). The CDR3 is 13 residues long. Between the trimmed V and J ends, which lost 8 bases and 0 bases, there was a span of 8 bases. CDR3 region: CASQGNSGNTIYF. DNA of the CDR3: TGTGCCAGCCAGGGCAACTCTGGAAACACCATATATTTT.

This clonotype was seen many times. This chain uses TRBV20-1 with TRBJ2-3; the D gene is possibly TRBD1 (5 bases). V lost 1 base and J lost 2, with 13 bases in between. Germline CDR1 and CDR2: DFQATT and SNEGSKA (reference sequence). CDR3 size: 15 residues. CDR3 nucleotides: TGCAGTGCTAGAGGTTTGAAGGGGAACACAGATACGCAGTATTTT. Protein: CSARGLKGNTDTQYF.

This clonotype was found many times. The chain is built from TRBV13 and TRBJ2-3; TRBD1 matches at 8 bases. The V and J ends lost 8 bases and 1 base, in that order; junction bases with no gene match: 2. The CDR3 is 13 amino acids. The germline CDR1 and CDR2 sequences are PRHDT and FYEKMQ (reference sequence). The CDR3 here is CASGQGGTDTQYF. Written as DNA, the CDR3 is TGTGCCAGCGGACAGGGAGGCACAGATACGCAGTATTTT. The full variable domain, its missing parts supplied by reference TRBV13 and TRBJ2-3, is AAGVIQSPRHLIKEKRETATLKCYPIPRHDTVYWYQQGPGQDPQFLISFYEKMQSDKGSIPDRFSAQQFSDYHSELNMSSLELGDSALYFCASGQGGTDTQYFGPGTRLTVL.

The sample holds a few counts of this clonotype. The V call is TRBV19, the J call TRBJ2-1; no clear D gene. Trimming removed 5 bases at V and 5 bases at J, with 7 bases between. Germline loops: CDR1 LNHDA, CDR2 SQIVND (reference sequence). This CDR3 is built from 12 residues. The CDR3, as DNA: TGTGCCAGTAGTTTGCCAGACAATGAGCAGTTCTTC. It translates to CASSLPDNEQFF.

The rearrangement uses TRBV18 and TRBJ2-6; D is unclear. There are 15 residues in the CDR3. Trimming removed 2 bases from V and 4 bases from J, with 9 bases in between. The germline V gene encodes CDR1 KGHSH and CDR2 LQKENI. CDR3 region: CASSPSQSGANVLTF. The CDR3 nucleotides are TGTGCCAGCTCACCAAGCCAGTCCGGGGCCAACGTCCTGACTTTC.

Many counts were recorded for this clonotype. The chain uses TRBV30 and TRBJ1-3; D gene unclear. V lost 2 bases to trimming and J lost 1 base, with 0 bases between them. This CDR3 is built from 11 residues. Per germline, CDR1 GTSNPN and CDR2 SVGIG (reference sequence). The CDR3 sequence: CAWSSGNTIYF. The CDR3 coding sequence is TGTGCCTGGAGTTCTGGAAACACCATATATTTT.

A remark on this clonotype: Possible read error: a much larger clone is one base away. J is TRBJ1-4 and V is TRBV18; unclear D gene. CDR1 KGHSH and CDR2 LQKENI come from the germline V gene. This CDR3 comprises 15 residues. The CDR3 nucleotides are TGTGCCGGCTCACCGTGGTCAATTAGGGATGAAAAACTGTTTTTT. It is translated as CAGSPWSIRDEKLFF. The full variable domain, rest sourced from reference TRBV18 and TRBJ1-4, is NAGVMQNPRHLVRRRGQEARLRCSPMKGHSHVYWYRQLPEEGLKFMVYLQKENIIDESGMPKERFSAEFPKEGPSILRIQQVVRGDSAAYFCAGSPWSIRDEKLFFGSGTQLSVL.

This clonotype has at least ten counts. V usage is TRBV15 and J usage is TRBJ1-1; weak D call: TRBD1 (5 bases). The germline V gene encodes CDR1 LNHNV and CDR2 YYDKDF (reference sequence). The V end lost 0 bases, the J end lost 3 bases, and 11 bases lay between the germline ends. This CDR3 region has 15 residues. This CDR3 is CATSRDRGGYTEAFF. The CDR3 coding sequence is TGTGCCACCAGCAGAGATCGGGGGGGTTACACTGAAGCTTTCTTT.

The sample holds many counts of this clonotype. V is TRBV30 and J is TRBJ1-1; D is undetermined. The ends were cut back, 0 bases at V and 4 bases at J, with 18 bases in the middle. Germline CDR1 GTSNPN, CDR2 SVGIG (reference sequence). The CDR3 sequence is 16 residues long. CDR3 residues: CAWSVSRFGMVTEAFF. The DNA of the CDR3 is TGTGCCTGGAGTGTAAGTCGGTTTGGTATGGTCACTGAAGCTTTCTTT.

There are many counts of this clonotype. This chain links TRBV28 with TRBJ2-7, with TRBD2 identical over 14 bases. Germline V gene data show CDR1 as MDHEN and CDR2 as SYDVKM. V lost 6 bases, J lost 11 bases, and 6 bases stayed unmatched. This CDR3 has 13 amino acids. CDR3 coding DNA: TGTGCCAGCAGCCGTGGGACTAGCGGGAGCAAGTACTTC. Its protein product is CASSRGTSGSKYF.

This clonotype was seen repeatedly, ten times or more. This chain connects TRBV5-1 to TRBJ2-6; the D gene is possibly TRBD2 (6 bases). CDR1 is SGHRS, CDR2 YFSETQ, per germline. CDR3 length: 17 amino acids. V dropped 1 base and J dropped 2 bases, with 13 bases sitting between them. CDR3 sequence: CASSLYPGAPGANVLTF. CDR3 coding DNA: TGCGCCAGCAGCTTGTATCCGGGAGCCCCTGGGGCCAACGTCCTGACTTTC.

This clonotype was observed at least ten times. This chain's CDR3 is CASSFYSGYTF. In nucleotides, the CDR3 is TGTGCCAGCAGCTTTTATTCTGGCTACACCTTC. The V and J genes are TRBV7-2 and TRBJ1-2; D gene uncertain. The germline V gene encodes CDR1 SGHTA and CDR2 FQGNSA. The CDR3 loop spans 11 amino acids. V gave up 3 bases and J gave up 7 bases, with 6 bases separating them.

This clonotype was recorded a few times. The chain is built from TRBV15 and TRBJ2-3; no clear D. The CDR3 loop spans 15 amino acids. Per the germline V gene, CDR1 is LNHNV and CDR2 is YYDKDF (reference sequence). V lost 4 bases and J lost 1, with 12 bases in between. The CDR3 DNA is TGTGCCACCAGCAAGAACTTCGCGGGCACAGATACGCAGTATTTT. Its protein product is CATSKNFAGTDTQYF.

This clonotype has only a few counts. The V and J genes are TRBV13 and TRBJ2-3; D possibly matches TRBD1 or TRBD2 (5 bases each). Trimming pared 4 bases from V and 2 bases from J, leaving 19 bases between. This CDR3 has 17 residues. Germline V gene sequence: CDR1 PRHDT, CDR2 FYEKMQ (reference sequence). As DNA, the CDR3 is TGTGCCAGCAGCTCAACCCACCCGGGGACCTACACAGATACGCAGTATTTT. It translates to CASSSTHPGTYTDTQYF. Drawing the rest from reference TRBV13 and TRBJ2-3, the complete variable domain is AAGVIQSPRHLIKEKRETATLKCYPIPRHDTVYWYQQGPGQDPQFLISFYEKMQSDKGSIPDRFSAQQFSDYHSELNMSSLELGDSALYFCASSSTHPGTYTDTQYFGPGTRLTVL.

This clonotype was seen a few times. A clone one base away is much larger, so this may be a read error. The J gene is TRBJ2-5, the V gene TRBV6-2 or TRBV6-3; TRBD2 matches at 12 bases. Germline-derived CDR1 and CDR2 are MNHEY and SVGEGT. The V segment lost 0 bases and the J segment 0 bases; nucleotides outside the gene matches: 11. The CDR3 extends over 20 amino acids. CDR3 amino acids: CASSYSGGLAGYPDQETQYF. CDR3 sequence (DNA): TGTGCCAGCAGTTACTCCGGAGGACTAGCGGGGTACCCGGACCAAGAGACCCAGTACTTC.

At least ten counts were recorded for this clonotype. The J gene is TRBJ1-4, the V gene TRBV2, with D perhaps matching TRBD1 (6 bases). The germline CDR1 and CDR2 sequences are SNHLY and FYNNEI. The CDR3 sequence is 14 residues long. Trimming took 4 bases from V and 8 from J, leaving 14 bases between them. Written as DNA, the CDR3 is TGTGCCAGCAGTGGTCCGGGGGCAGGGGAAAAACTGTTTTTT. Encoded protein: CASSGPGAGEKLFF.

This clonotype has at least ten counts. The V call is TRBV24-1, the J call TRBJ1-2; 7 nucleotides agree with TRBD1. CDR1 and CDR2 from the germline V gene are KGHDR and SFDVKD. Trimming cost V 4 bases and J 2 bases; bases outside gene matches: 9. The CDR3 totals 16 residues. The CDR3 spells CATSDPSMGQNYGYTF. The CDR3 DNA is TGTGCCACCAGTGACCCTTCTATGGGACAGAACTATGGCTACACCTTC.

This clonotype was detected ten times or more. The gene calls are TRBV2 and TRBJ1-6, with 8 nucleotides matching TRBD1. Per germline, CDR1 SNHLY and CDR2 FYNNEI. The CDR3 spans 16 residues. After removal of 2 bases from V and 10 bases from J, the junction contained 10 bases not matched to a gene. In DNA, the CDR3 is TGTGCCAGCAGTGAATACTCAGGGGGCTTGGGGTCACCCCTCCACTTT. It is translated as CASSEYSGGLGSPLHF. The full variable domain, rest sourced from reference TRBV2 and TRBJ1-6, is EPEVTQTPSHQVTQMGQEVILRCVPISNHLYFYWYRQILGQKVEFLVSFYNNEISEKSEIFDDQFSVERPDGSNFTLKIRSTKLEDSAMYFCASSEYSGGLGSPLHFGNGTRLTVT.

This rearrangement joins TRBV29-1 to TRBJ2-5; unclear D gene. Trimming took 7 bases from V and 5 from J, leaving 8 bases between them. The germline CDR1 and CDR2 sequences are SQVTM and ANQGSEA. The CDR3 loop spans 10 amino acids. CDR3 DNA: TGCAGCGGATCTGAGGAGACCCAGTACTTC. Its translation is CSGSEETQYF.

V is TRBV7-3 and J is TRBJ2-1; D is unclear. V lost 1 base and J lost 6, with 4 bases in between. Germline V gene data show CDR1 as SGHTA and CDR2 as FQGTGA. CDR3 size: 12 residues. As DNA, the CDR3 is TGTGCCAGCAGCTTAAGCATCAATGAGCAGTTCTTC. It specifies CASSLSINEQFF.

This chain connects TRBV20-1 to TRBJ2-7, with a possible D match to TRBD2 (6 bases). V lost 6 bases and J lost 1, with 16 bases in between. CDR3 length equals 14 residues. CDR1 and CDR2 from the germline V gene are DFQATT and SNEGSKA (reference sequence). DNA for the CDR3: TGCAGTGCCACCCCGACTAGAGGGTCCTACGAGCAGTACTTC. Translated, it gives CSATPTRGSYEQYF.

Turning to this clonotype: A single base separates this from a much larger clone, so it may be a read error. The CDR3 is CAGSYGGNLDTEAFF. DNA for the CDR3: TGTGCCGGCAGTTACGGAGGCAACCTAGACACTGAAGCTTTCTTT. V usage is TRBV6-5 and J usage is TRBJ1-1; D not resolved. The germline gives CDR1 MNHEY, CDR2 SVGAGI. The CDR3 covers 15 residues.

This clonotype was observed a few times. A much larger clone differs from this one at a single base, so this may be a read error. This rearrangement joins TRBV2 to TRBJ2-5; D is ambiguous. Germline CDR1 and CDR2: SNHLY and FYNNEI. The CDR3 is made up of 13 amino acids. V was clipped by 7 bases and J by 7 bases, with 16 bases between them. In DNA form, the CDR3 reads TGTGCCAGCACTTTTTCCATTGGCGGGACCCAGTACTTC. It translates to CASTFSIGGTQYF.

The V and J genes are TRBV4-3 and TRBJ2-3; no clear D gene. Germline values: CDR1 LGHNA, CDR2 YSLEER. Trimming left V 6 bases short and J 2 bases short, with 18 bases between. The CDR3 sequence is 16 residues long. The CDR3 sequence: CASSYNRAPFTDTQYF. Written as DNA, the CDR3 is TGCGCCAGCAGTTACAACCGAGCCCCCTTCACAGATACGCAGTATTTT.